These 2 T cell receptor beta chains share one sample of origin, sequenced in a study of T cell repertoires in cytomegalovirus infection. Their target antigens are unknown. MiXCR, applied by TCRdb to the reads, yields one record per CDR3 protein. The table has some 590,000 distinct CDR3 sequences, around two fifths seen once; the top ten hold around 50%. This specimen consisted of cultured PBMCs, obtained from culture after CMV antigen stimulation. These receptors came from a human donor in good health (CMV status not recorded). Some clones in this sample may be carry-over from other donors' samples.

The DNA of the CDR3 is TGCGCCAGCAGCCAAAGCAGGGTCACAGATACGCAGTATTTT. Translation gives CASSQSRVTDTQYF. This chain uses TRBV4-3 with TRBJ2-3; a possible D gene is TRBD1 (5 bases). Trimming removed 2 bases at V and 2 bases at J, with 8 bases between. Germline CDR1 is LGHNA and CDR2 is YSLEER. CDR3 length: 14 amino acids.

The chain uses TRBV7-2 and TRBJ2-5, with D possibly being TRBD1 or TRBD2 (5 bases each). V dropped 7 bases and J dropped 5 bases, with 14 bases sitting between them. CDR3 length: 13 residues. Germline V lookup: CDR1 SGHTA, CDR2 FQGNSA. CDR3 DNA sequence: TGTGCCAGCACCTCCCAGGGCGGGGAGACCCAGTACTTC. This gives the protein CASTSQGGETQYF. The whole variable domain, filled in from reference TRBV7-2 and TRBJ2-5, reads GAGVSQSPSNKVTEKGKDVELRCDPISGHTALYWYRQSLGQGLEFLIYFQGNSAPDKSGLPSDRFSAERTGGSVSTLTIQRTQQEDSAVYLCASTSQGGETQYFGPGTRLLVL.